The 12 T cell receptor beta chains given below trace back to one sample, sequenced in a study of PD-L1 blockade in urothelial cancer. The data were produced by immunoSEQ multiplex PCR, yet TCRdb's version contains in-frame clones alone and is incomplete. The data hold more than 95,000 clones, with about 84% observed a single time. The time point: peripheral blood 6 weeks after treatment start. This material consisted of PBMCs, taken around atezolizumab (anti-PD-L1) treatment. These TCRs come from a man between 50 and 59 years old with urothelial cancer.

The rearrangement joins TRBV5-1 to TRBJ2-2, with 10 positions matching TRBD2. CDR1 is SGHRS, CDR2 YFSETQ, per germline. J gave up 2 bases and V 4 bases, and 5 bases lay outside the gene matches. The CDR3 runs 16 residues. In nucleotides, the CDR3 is TGCGCCAGCAGCGCCCGGACTAGCGGTAACACCGGGGAGCTGTTTTTT. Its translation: CASSARTSGNTGELFF.

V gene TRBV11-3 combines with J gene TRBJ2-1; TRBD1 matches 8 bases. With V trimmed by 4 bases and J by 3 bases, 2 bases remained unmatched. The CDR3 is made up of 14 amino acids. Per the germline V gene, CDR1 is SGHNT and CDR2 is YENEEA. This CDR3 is CASSSTGGYNEQFF. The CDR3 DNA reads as TGTGCCAGCAGCTCAACAGGGGGCTACAATGAGCAGTTCTTC.

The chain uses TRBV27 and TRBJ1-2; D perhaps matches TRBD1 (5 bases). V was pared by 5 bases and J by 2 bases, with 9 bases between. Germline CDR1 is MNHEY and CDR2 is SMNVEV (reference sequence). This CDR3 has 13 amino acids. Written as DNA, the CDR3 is TGTGCCAGCAGTGTGACAGCGAACTATGGCTACACCTTC. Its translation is CASSVTANYGYTF.

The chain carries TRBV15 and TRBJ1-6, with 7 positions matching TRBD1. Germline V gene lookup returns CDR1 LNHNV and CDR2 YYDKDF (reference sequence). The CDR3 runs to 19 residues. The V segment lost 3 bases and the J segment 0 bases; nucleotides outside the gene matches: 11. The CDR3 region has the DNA TGTGCCACCAGCAGGCCCAGACAGGGAGTTCCCTCCTATAATTCACCCCTCCACTTT. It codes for CATSRPRQGVPSYNSPLHF.

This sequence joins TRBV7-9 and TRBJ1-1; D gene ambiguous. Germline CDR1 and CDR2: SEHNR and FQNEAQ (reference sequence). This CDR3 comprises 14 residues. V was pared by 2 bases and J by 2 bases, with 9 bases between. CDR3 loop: CASSLLPHNTEAFF. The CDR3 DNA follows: TGTGCCAGCAGCTTATTACCACACAACACTGAAGCTTTCTTT. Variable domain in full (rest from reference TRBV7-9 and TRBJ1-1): DTGVSQNPRHKITKRGQNVTFRCDPISEHNRLYWYRQTLGQGPEFLTYFQNEAQLEKSRLLSDRFSAERPKGSFSTLEIQRTEQGDSAMYLCASSLLPHNTEAFFGQGTRLTVV.

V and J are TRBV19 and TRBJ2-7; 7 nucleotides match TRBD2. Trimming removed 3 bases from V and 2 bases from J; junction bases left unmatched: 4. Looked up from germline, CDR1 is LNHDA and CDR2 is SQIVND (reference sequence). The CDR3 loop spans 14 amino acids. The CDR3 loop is CASSISGGTYEQYF. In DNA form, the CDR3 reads TGTGCCAGTAGTATTTCGGGAGGAACCTACGAGCAGTACTTC.

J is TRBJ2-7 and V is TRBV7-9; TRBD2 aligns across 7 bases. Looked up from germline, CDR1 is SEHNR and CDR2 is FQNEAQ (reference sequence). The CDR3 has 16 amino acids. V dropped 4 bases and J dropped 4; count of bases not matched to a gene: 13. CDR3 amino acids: CASSSTITGGLYEQYF. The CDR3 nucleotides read TGTGCCAGCAGCTCTACTATAACGGGAGGATTATACGAGCAGTACTTC.

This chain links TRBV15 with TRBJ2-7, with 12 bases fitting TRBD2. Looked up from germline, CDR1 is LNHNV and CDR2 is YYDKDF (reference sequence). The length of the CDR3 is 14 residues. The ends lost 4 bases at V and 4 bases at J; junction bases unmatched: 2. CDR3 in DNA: TGTGCCACCAGCAAAGGACTAGCGGGATACGAGCAGTACTTC. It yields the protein CATSKGLAGYEQYF.

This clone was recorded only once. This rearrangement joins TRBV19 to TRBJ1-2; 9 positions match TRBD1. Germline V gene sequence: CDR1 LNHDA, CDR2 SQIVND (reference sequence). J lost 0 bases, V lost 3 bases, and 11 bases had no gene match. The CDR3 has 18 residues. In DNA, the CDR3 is TGTGCCAGTAGTATGACAGGGGGGCGAAGATATCCTAACTATGGCTACACCTTC. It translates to CASSMTGGRRYPNYGYTF. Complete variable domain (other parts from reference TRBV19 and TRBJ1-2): DGGITQSPKYLFRKEGQNVTLSCEQNLNHDAMYWYRQDPGQGLRLIYYSQIVNDFQKGDIAEGYSVSREKKESFPLTVTSAQKNPTAFYLCASSMTGGRRYPNYGYTFGSGTRLTVV.

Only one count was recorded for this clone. The CDR3 nucleotides read TGTGCCAGCAGTCCGCGGACAGGGGTTGGATACTTCGCGACCTTC. Translated, it gives CASSPRTGVGYFATF. The chain has TRBV27 and TRBJ1-2; 9 bases match TRBD1. V lost 5 bases, J lost 14 bases, and 18 bases stayed unmatched. The CDR3 covers 15 residues. Germline V CDR1 and CDR2: MNHEY, SMNVEV (reference sequence).

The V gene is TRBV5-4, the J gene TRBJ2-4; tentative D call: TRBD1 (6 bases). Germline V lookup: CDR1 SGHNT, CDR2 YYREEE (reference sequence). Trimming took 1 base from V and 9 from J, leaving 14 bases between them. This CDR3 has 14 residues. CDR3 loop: CASSLSTGSSIQYF. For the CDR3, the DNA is TGTGCCAGCAGCTTGAGTACAGGGTCAAGCATTCAGTACTTC.

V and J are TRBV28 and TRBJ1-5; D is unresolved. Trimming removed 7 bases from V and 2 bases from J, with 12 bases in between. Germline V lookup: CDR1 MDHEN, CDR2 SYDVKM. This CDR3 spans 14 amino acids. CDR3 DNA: TGTGCCAGCAAGGCGGCGAATCGCAATCAGCCCCAGCATTTT. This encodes CASKAANRNQPQHF.